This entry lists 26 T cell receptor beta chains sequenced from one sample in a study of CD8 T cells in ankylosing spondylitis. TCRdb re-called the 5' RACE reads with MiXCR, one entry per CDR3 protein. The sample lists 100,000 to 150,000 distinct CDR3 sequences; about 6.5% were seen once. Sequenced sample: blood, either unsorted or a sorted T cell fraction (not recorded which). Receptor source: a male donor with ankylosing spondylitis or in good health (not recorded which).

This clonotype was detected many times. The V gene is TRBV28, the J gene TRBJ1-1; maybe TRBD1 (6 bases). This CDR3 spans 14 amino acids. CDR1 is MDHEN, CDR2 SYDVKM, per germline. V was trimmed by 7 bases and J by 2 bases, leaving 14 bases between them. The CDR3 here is CASKEGQLNTEAFF. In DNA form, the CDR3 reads TGTGCCAGCAAGGAAGGACAGCTAAACACTGAAGCTTTCTTT.

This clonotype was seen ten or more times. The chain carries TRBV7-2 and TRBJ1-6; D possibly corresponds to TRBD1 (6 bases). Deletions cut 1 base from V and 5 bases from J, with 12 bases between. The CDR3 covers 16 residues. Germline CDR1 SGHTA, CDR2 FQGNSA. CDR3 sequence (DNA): TGTGCCAGCAGCTTAGTGGGGGCAGTCAATAATTCACCCCTCCACTTT. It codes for CASSLVGAVNNSPLHF.

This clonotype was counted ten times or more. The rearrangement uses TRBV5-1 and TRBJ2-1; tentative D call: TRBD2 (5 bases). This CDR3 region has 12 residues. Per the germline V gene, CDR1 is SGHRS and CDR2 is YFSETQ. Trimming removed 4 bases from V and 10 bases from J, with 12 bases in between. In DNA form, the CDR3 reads TGCGCCAGCAGCGAGGACTTGAGGGAGCAGTTCTTC. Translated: CASSEDLREQFF.

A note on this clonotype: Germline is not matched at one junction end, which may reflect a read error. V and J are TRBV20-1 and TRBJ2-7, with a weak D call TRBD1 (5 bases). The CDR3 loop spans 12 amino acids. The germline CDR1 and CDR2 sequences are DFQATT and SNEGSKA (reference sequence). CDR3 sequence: CSASWGAYGQDF. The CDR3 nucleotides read TGCAGTGCTAGTTGGGGCGCCTACGGGCAGGACTTC.

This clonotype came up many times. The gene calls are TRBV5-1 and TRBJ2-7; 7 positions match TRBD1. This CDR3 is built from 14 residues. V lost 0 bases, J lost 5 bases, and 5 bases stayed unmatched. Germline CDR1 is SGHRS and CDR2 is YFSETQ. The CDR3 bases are TGCGCCAGCAGCTTGGGACAGGGAGTCCACGAGCAGTACTTC. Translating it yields CASSLGQGVHEQYF.

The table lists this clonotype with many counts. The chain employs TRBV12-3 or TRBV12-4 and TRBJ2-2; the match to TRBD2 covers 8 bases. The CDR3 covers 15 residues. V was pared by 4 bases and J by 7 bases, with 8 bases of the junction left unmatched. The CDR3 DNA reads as TGTGCCAGCAGTTCGACGGCGGGGGGCGGCGGGGAGCTGTTTTTT. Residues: CASSSTAGGGGELFF.

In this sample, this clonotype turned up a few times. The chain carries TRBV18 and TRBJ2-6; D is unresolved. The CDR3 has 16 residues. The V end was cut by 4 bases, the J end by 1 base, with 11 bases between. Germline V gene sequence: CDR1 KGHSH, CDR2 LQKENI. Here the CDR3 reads CASSQPGKSGANVLTF. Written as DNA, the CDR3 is TGTGCCAGCTCACAGCCGGGTAAATCTGGGGCCAACGTCCTGACTTTC.

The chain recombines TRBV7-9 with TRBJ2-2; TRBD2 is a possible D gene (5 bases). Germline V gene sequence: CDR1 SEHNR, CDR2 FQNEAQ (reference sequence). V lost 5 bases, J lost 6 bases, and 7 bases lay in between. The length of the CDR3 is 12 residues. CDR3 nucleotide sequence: TGTGCCAGCAGCCGGGGTGCCGGGGAGCTGTTTTTT. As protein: CASSRGAGELFF.

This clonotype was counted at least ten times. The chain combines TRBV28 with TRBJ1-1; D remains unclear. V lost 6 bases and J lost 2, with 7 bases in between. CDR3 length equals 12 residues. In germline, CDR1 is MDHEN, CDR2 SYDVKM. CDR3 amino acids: CASRASNTEAFF. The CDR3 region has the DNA TGTGCCAGCAGGGCCTCTAACACTGAAGCTTTCTTT.

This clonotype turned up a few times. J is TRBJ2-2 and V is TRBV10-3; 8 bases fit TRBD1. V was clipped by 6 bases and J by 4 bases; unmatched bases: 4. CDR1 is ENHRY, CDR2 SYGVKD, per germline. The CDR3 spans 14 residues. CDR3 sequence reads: CAISGQGGTGELFF. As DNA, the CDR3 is TGTGCCATCAGCGGACAGGGTGGCACCGGGGAGCTGTTTTTT.

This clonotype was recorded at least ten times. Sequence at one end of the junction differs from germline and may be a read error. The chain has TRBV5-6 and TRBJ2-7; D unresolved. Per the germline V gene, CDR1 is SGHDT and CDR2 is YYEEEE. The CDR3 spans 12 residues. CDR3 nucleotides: TGTGCCAGCAGCTTGGATCGGGCCGTAGAGAGCTTC. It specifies CASSLDRAVESF.

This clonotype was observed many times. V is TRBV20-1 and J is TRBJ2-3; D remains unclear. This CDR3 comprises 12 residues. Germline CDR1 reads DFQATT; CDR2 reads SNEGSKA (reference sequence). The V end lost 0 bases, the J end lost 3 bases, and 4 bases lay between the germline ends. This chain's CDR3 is CSARDPTDTQYF. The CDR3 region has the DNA TGCAGTGCTAGAGATCCGACAGATACGCAGTATTTT.

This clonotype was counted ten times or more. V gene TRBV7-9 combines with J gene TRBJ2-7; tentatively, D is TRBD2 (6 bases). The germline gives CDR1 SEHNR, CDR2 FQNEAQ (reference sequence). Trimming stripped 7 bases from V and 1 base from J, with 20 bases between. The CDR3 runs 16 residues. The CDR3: CASTGFAAGRSYEQYF. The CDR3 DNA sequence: TGTGCCAGCACGGGGTTCGCTGCGGGGCGTTCCTACGAGCAGTACTTC.

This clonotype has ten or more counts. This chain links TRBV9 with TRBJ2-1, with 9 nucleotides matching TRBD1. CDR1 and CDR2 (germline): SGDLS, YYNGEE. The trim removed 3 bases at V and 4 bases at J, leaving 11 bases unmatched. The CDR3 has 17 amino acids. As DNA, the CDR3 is TGTGCCAGCAGCGGCGATTCCGGGACAGGGAGTTACAATGAGCAGTTCTTC. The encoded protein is CASSGDSGTGSYNEQFF.

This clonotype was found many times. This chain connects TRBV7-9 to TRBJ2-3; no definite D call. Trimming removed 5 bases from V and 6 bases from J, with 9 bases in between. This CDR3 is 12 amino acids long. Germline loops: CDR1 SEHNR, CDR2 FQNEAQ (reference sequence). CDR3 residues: CASSPREDTQYF. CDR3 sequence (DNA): TGTGCCAGCAGCCCCCGAGAGGATACGCAGTATTTT.

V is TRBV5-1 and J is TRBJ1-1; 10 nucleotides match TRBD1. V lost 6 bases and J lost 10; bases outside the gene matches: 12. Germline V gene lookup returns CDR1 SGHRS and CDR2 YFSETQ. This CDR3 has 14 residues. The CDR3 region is CASTPSGTGVTAFF. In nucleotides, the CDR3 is TGCGCCAGCACACCTTCCGGGACAGGGGTAACAGCTTTCTTT.

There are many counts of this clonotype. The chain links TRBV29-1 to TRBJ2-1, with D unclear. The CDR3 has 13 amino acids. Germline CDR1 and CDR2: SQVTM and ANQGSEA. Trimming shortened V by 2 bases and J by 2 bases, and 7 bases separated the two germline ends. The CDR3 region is CSVESTAYNEQFF. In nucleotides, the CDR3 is TGCAGCGTTGAAAGCACAGCCTACAATGAGCAGTTCTTC.

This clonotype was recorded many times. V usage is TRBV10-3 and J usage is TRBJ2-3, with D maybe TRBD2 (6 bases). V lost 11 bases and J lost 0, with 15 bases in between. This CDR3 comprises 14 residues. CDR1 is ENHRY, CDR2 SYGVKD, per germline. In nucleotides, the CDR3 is TGTGCCTCCCAGGCGGGGACTAGCACAGATACGCAGTATTTT. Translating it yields CASQAGTSTDTQYF.

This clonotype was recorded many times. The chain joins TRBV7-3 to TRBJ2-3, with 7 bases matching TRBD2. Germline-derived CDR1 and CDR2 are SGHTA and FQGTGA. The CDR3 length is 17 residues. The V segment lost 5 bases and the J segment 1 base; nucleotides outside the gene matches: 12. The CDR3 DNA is TGTGCCAGCAGCCTTATGGGGGGGGATGTGGGCACAGATACGCAGTATTTT. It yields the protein CASSLMGGDVGTDTQYF.

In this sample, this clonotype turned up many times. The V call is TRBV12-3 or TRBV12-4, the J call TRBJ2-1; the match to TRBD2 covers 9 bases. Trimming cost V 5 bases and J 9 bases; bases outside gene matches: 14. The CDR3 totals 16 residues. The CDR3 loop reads CASSPVAGGRSGEQFF. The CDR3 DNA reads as TGTGCCAGCAGTCCGGTTGCGGGAGGGAGAAGTGGTGAGCAGTTCTTC.

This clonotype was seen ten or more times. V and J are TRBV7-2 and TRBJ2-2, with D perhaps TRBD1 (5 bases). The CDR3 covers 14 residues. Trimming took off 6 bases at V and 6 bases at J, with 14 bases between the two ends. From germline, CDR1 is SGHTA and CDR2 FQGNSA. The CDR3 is CASSFFRVAGELFF. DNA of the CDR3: TGTGCCAGCAGTTTTTTCAGGGTGGCCGGGGAGCTGTTTTTT. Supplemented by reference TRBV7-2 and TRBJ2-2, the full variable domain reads GAGVSQSPSNKVTEKGKDVELRCDPISGHTALYWYRQSLGQGLEFLIYFQGNSAPDKSGLPSDRFSAERTGGSVSTLTIQRTQQEDSAVYLCASSFFRVAGELFFGEGSRLTVL.

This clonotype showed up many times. CDR3 sequence: CSATFGPQPQHF. In DNA form, the CDR3 reads TGCAGTGCTACGTTCGGGCCGCAGCCCCAGCATTTT. This chain uses TRBV20-1 with TRBJ1-5; no clear D. The CDR3 sequence is 12 residues long. Per the germline V gene, CDR1 is DFQATT and CDR2 is SNEGSKA (reference sequence). V was pared by 4 bases and J by 7 bases, with 11 bases between.

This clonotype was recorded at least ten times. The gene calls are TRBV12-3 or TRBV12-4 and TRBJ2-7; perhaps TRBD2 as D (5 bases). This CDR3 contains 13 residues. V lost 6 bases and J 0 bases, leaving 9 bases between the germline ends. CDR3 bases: TGTGCCAGCAGCCGGGATCTCTCCTACGAGCAGTACTTC. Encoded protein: CASSRDLSYEQYF.

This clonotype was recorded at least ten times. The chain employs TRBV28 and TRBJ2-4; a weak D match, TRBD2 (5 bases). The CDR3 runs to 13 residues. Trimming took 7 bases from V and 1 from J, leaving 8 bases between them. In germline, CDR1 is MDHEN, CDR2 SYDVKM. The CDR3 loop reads CASTTTAKNIQYF. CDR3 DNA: TGTGCCAGCACGACTACGGCCAAAAACATTCAGTACTTC.

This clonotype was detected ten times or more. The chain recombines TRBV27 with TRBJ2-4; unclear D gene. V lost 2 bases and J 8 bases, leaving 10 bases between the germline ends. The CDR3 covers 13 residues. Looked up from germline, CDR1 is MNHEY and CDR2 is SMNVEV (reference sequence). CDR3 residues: CASSLMEGDIQYF. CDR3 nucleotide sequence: TGTGCCAGCAGTTTAATGGAAGGCGACATTCAGTACTTC.

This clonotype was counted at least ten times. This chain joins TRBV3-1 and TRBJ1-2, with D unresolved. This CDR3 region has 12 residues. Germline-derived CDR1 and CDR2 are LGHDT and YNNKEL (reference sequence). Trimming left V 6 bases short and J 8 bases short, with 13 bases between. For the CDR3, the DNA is TGTGCCAGCAGTCGGAGGGTCGGAGGCTACACCTTC. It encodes CASSRRVGGYTF.